Reported below is one TCR beta chain. Its recognized antigen is unknown. Base-call qualities are not available, and no considerably larger clone is one nucleotide away. This entry belongs to a study of blood T cell repertoires in COVID-19 (dated by TCRdb to 2020 to 2021). As for the study more broadly: Collaborator samples came from the United States, Italy and Spain and covered acute and convalescent phases of COVID-19. The prospective study material was composed of cDNA or gDNA derived from T cells, B-cell-depleted T cells, or PBMCs. Subjects who had been exposed to COVID-19, were actively infected with it, or had recovered from it provided the deeply sampled blood TCRbeta repertoires that made up the dataset. The repertoires were released in a freely available public database intended as a resource for research on the immune response to SARS-CoV-2. The samples were drawn from two sources: the first 160 participants of the ongoing ImmuneRACE study, and 1,200 or so subjects contributed by 6 global collaborators. Nearly every sample came with metadata listing a de-identified subject ID, COVID-19 status, age in years and sex. Where available, HLA class I and class II types were taken from metadata supplied by the sample provider and were not determined by assay-based typing.

V ends up 6 bases short and J 4 bases short, with an unmatched junction base count of 10. From cysteine to phenylalanine, the CDR3 is 15 amino acids long. Solely the CDR3 DNA is kept, with 45 bases framed from the first base. Reading the germline V gene gives CDR1 SGHTS and CDR2 YDEGEE. What the work shows at the level of the full study, not this receptor alone: The quantity of clinical and demographic metadata differed by source and by participant and was supplied without curation.

TCRbeta CDR3 regions were amplified from genomic DNA by means of the immunoSEQ Assay, a bias-controlled multiplex PCR. The authors' analysis ran thus. The number of nucleated cells in each sample was estimated by amplification of reference gene primers within the assay. Sequence reads were collapsed and filtered to measure the absolute abundance of every unique TCRbeta CDR3 rearrangement. Productive Simpson clonality was computed per sample as the square root of Simpson's diversity index over productive rearrangements. Not all clones reach the TCRdb copy of this immuneACCESS table, which keeps in-frame sequences only. Checked studies attribute under half of the gap to unresolved V genes and leave the rest unexplained. That table gives V, J and clone size, and the DNA gave D and trimming. The sample data list 45,000 to 65,000 clones, and less than 90% of these were observed just once. The ten largest make up about 26% of the sample.

Whole blood was collected in K2EDTA tubes by collaborating institutions according to the institutions' own protocols. For TCRbeta analysis, collaborators shipped samples as frozen whole blood, isolated PBMCs, or DNA extracted from either of those sample types. This clonotype originated in a human donor in a cohort sampled during active COVID-19. Sequencing was performed on peripheral blood. Recombination joined TRBV5-8 with TRBJ2-3; TRBD1 lines up with 8 middle nucleotides. Here is the DNA: TGTGCCAGCACCCTGCGACAGGGGATTCCAGATACGCAGTATTTT. Translated, it reads CASTLRQGIPDTQYF. When the CDR3 is completed using the reference TRBV5-8 and TRBJ2-3 genes on either side, the full variable domain is EAGVTQSPTHLIKTRGQQATLRCSPISGHTSVYWYQQALGLGLQFLLWYDEGEERNRGNFPPRFSGRQFPNYSSELNVNALELEDSALYLCASTLRQGIPDTQYFGPGTRLTVL.